Shown below are 8 T cell receptor beta chains from a single sample sequenced in a study of spatial heterogeneity in lung cancer. Time point indicated: sample taken at primary tumor resection. Whole RNA, isolated from tumor, nontumor lung or frozen PBMC, was sequenced without prior sorting. Via MiXCR, TCRdb re-called the 5' RACE reads, giving one row per CDR3 protein. The sample has some 21,000 distinct CDR3 sequences, roughly 4.2% seen once. The specimen was PBMCs, collected at surgery. Every receptor here comes from a male donor with early-stage non-small cell lung cancer.

At least ten counts were recorded for this clonotype. The rearrangement links TRBV7-6 to TRBJ2-5; TRBD1 aligns across 8 bases. Trimming removed 6 bases from V and 5 bases from J; junction bases left unmatched: 2. In germline, CDR1 is SGHVS, CDR2 FNYEAQ. The CDR3 has 12 residues. The DNA of the CDR3 is TGTGCCAGCAGAAGGACAGGGGAGACCCAGTACTTC. Protein: CASRRTGETQYF.

This clonotype is medium-sized by share. The rearrangement links TRBV9 to TRBJ2-2; D gene unclear. CDR1 and CDR2 (germline): SGDLS, YYNGEE. The CDR3 is 12 residues long. The ends were cut back, 2 bases at V and 7 bases at J, with 6 bases in the middle. CDR3 protein: CASSVLNGELFF. Written as DNA, the CDR3 is TGTGCCAGCAGCGTTTTAAACGGGGAGCTGTTTTTT. Combining the CDR3 with reference TRBV9 and TRBJ2-2 gives the whole variable domain DSGVTQTPKHLITATGQRVTLRCSPRSGDLSVYWYQQSLDQGLQFLIQYYNGEERAKGNILERFSAQQFPDLHSELNLSSLELGDSALYFCASSVLNGELFFGEGSRLTVL.

This clonotype occurred many times. This rearrangement joins TRBV2 to TRBJ2-1, with D unresolved. CDR1 is SNHLY, CDR2 FYNNEI, per germline. Trimming shortened V by 3 bases and J by 7 bases, and 10 bases separated the two germline ends. The CDR3 has 13 residues. The CDR3 nucleotides read TGTGCCAGCAGTGATAAGGGATTTAATGAGCAGTTCTTC. Residues: CASSDKGFNEQFF.

This clonotype has only a few counts. This chain joins TRBV11-2 and TRBJ2-2, with D possibly TRBD1 on 6 matching bases. Looked up from germline, CDR1 is SGHAT and CDR2 is FQNNGV. CDR3 length: 15 amino acids. The germline V and J ends were trimmed by 5 bases and 4 bases, with 14 bases remaining between them. The CDR3 region is CASSVRDIGTGELFF. CDR3 DNA: TGTGCCAGCAGCGTCCGGGACATCGGCACCGGGGAGCTGTTTTTT.

This clonotype came up many times. The chain couples TRBV2 to TRBJ2-7, with D hard to call. The V end lost 5 bases, the J end lost 3 bases, and 5 bases lay between the germline ends. The germline CDR1 and CDR2 sequences are SNHLY and FYNNEI. The CDR3 runs to 11 residues. The CDR3 reads CASSPSYEQYF. For the CDR3, the DNA is TGTGCCAGCAGTCCCAGCTACGAGCAGTACTTC. The full variable domain, completed using reference TRBV2 and TRBJ2-7, is EPEVTQTPSHQVTQMGQEVILRCVPISNHLYFYWYRQILGQKVEFLVSFYNNEISEKSEIFDDQFSVERPDGSNFTLKIRSTKLEDSAMYFCASSPSYEQYFGPGTRLTVT.

This clonotype occurred many times. The V call is TRBV9, the J call TRBJ2-2; 8 bases agree with TRBD2. V dropped 3 bases and J dropped 6; count of bases not matched to a gene: 7. The CDR3 loop spans 15 amino acids. The germline V gene has CDR1 SGDLS and CDR2 YYNGEE. The CDR3 DNA follows: TGTGCCAGCAGCGCGGGGACTAGAAGTGCCGGGGAGCTGTTTTTT. Translation gives CASSAGTRSAGELFF.

This clonotype was picked up many times. The genes are TRBV7-2 and TRBJ1-3, with D perhaps TRBD1 (5 bases). The V end lost 0 bases, the J end lost 4 bases, and 19 bases lay between the germline ends. The length of the CDR3 is 18 residues. Germline-derived CDR1 and CDR2 are SGHTA and FQGNSA. Here the CDR3 DNA reads TGTGCCAGCAGCTTAGCGTCCCGGACATCAGTGACGGGAAACACCATATATTTT. Translation gives CASSLASRTSVTGNTIYF.

This clonotype was recorded at least ten times. The chain has TRBV5-6 and TRBJ2-1; D gene unclear. Germline V gives CDR1 SGHDT, CDR2 YYEEEE. The CDR3 is 14 amino acids. Trimming removed 0 bases at V and 8 bases at J, with 12 bases between. CDR3 region: CASSLGWHEDEQFF. The CDR3 coding sequence is TGTGCCAGCAGCTTGGGGTGGCATGAGGATGAGCAGTTCTTC.